One sample yielded the 14 T cell receptor beta chains listed below, sequenced in a study of blood T cell repertoires in COVID-19. Sequencing used immunoSEQ multiplex PCR; TCRdb keeps in-frame clones, though not all of them. This table has about 280,000 clones, roughly 80% appearing once. Sequencing used PBMCs or T cells enriched from blood (not recorded which). These TCRs come from a man in his forties who had been exposed to COVID-19.

Only a few counts were recorded for this clone. The chain employs TRBV7-3 and TRBJ2-1; TRBD2 matches at 11 bases. Germline V gene lookup returns CDR1 SGHTA and CDR2 FQGTGA. This CDR3 spans 15 amino acids. The V segment lost 3 bases and the J segment 7 bases; nucleotides outside the gene matches: 5. CDR3 amino acids: CASSLRTSGPNEQFF. In DNA, the CDR3 is TGTGCCAGCAGCTTGAGGACTAGCGGGCCGAATGAGCAGTTCTTC.

This clone was seen just once. This sequence joins TRBV5-1 and TRBJ1-2; D may be TRBD1 (5 bases). The germline CDR1 and CDR2 sequences are SGHRS and YFSETQ. The CDR3 covers 15 residues. Deletions cut 4 bases from V and 4 bases from J, with 17 bases between. In DNA form, the CDR3 reads TGCGCCAGCAGCCCAGGACACCAACAATCCTATGGCTACACCTTC. This sequence encodes CASSPGHQQSYGYTF.

The chain is built from TRBV27 and TRBJ2-1; weak D call: TRBD1 (6 bases). V shed 3 bases and J shed 8 bases, with 14 bases lying between them. This CDR3 has 14 amino acids. The germline V gene encodes CDR1 MNHEY and CDR2 SMNVEV (reference sequence). The CDR3 spells CASSFVNRVHEQFF. The CDR3, as DNA: TGTGCCAGCAGTTTCGTGAACAGGGTGCATGAGCAGTTCTTC.

The rearrangement joins TRBV5-4 to TRBJ2-7, with D possibly matching TRBD2 (5 bases). The CDR3 consists of 18 residues. The germline CDR1 and CDR2 sequences are SGHNT and YYREEE (reference sequence). Trimming left V 2 bases short and J 0 bases short, with 21 bases between. The CDR3 loop reads CASSFFRWEKQSSYEQYF. The CDR3 bases are TGTGCCAGCAGCTTCTTTCGGTGGGAGAAGCAAAGCTCCTACGAGCAGTACTTC. The complete variable domain, with remaining parts taken from reference TRBV5-4 and TRBJ2-7, reads ETGVTQSPTHLIKTRGQQVTLRCSSQSGHNTVSWYQQALGQGPQFIFQYYREEENGRGNFPPRFSGLQFPNYSSELNVNALELDDSALYLCASSFFRWEKQSSYEQYFGPGTRLTVT.

This rearrangement joins TRBV6-5 to TRBJ1-2; D gene ambiguous. Trimming left V 3 bases short and J 3 bases short, with 14 bases between. This CDR3 is built from 15 residues. CDR1 and CDR2 from the germline V gene are MNHEY and SVGAGI. CDR3 bases: TGTGCCAGCAGTTATATGGGGTTGAGGGACTATGGCTACACCTTC. This encodes CASSYMGLRDYGYTF.

V is TRBV9 and J is TRBJ2-3, with 10 bases aligning to TRBD1. V trimming: 3 bases; J trimming: 3 bases; junction bases outside the gene matches: 7. Germline V gene sequence: CDR1 SGDLS, CDR2 YYNGEE. The CDR3 loop spans 16 amino acids. CDR3 nucleotide sequence: TGTGCCAGCAGCGCTTCCCCGGGACAGGGGACAGATACGCAGTATTTT. Amino acids: CASSASPGQGTDTQYF.

This chain connects TRBV19 to TRBJ2-3; 7 bases fit TRBD1. The CDR3 consists of 16 residues. J was trimmed by 1 base and V by 1 base; bases with no gene match: 5. Germline lookup yields CDR1 LNHDA and CDR2 SQIVND (reference sequence). CDR3 nucleotide sequence: TGTGCCAGTAGTATAGTAAGGGGGCCCGGCACAGATACGCAGTATTTT. Translation: CASSIVRGPGTDTQYF.

The rearrangement uses TRBV5-4 and TRBJ2-1, with D unresolved. Trimming took off 4 bases at V and 10 bases at J, with 9 bases between the two ends. Germline CDR1 reads SGHNT; CDR2 reads YYREEE (reference sequence). This CDR3 region has 11 residues. The CDR3 region has the DNA TGTGCCAGCAGCCGGGTAAGCGAGCAGTTCTTC. Its protein is CASSRVSEQFF. The variable domain in full, with the rest retrieved from reference TRBV5-4 and TRBJ2-1, is ETGVTQSPTHLIKTRGQQVTLRCSSQSGHNTVSWYQQALGQGPQFIFQYYREEENGRGNFPPRFSGLQFPNYSSELNVNALELDDSALYLCASSRVSEQFFGPGTRLTVL.

This clone was seen a single time. The CDR3 region is CASSLQFLEPLHF. The CDR3 nucleotides are TGTGCCAGCAGCTTACAGTTTTTGGAACCCCTCCACTTT. The chain recombines TRBV5-6 with TRBJ1-6; no clear D. Trimming removed 2 bases from V and 12 bases from J, with 12 bases in between. Germline CDR1 and CDR2: SGHDT and YYEEEE. There are 13 residues in the CDR3. The full variable domain, its missing parts supplied by reference TRBV5-6 and TRBJ1-6, is DAGVTQSPTHLIKTRGQQVTLRCSPKSGHDTVSWYQQALGQGPQFIFQYYEEEERQRGNFPDRFSGHQFPNYSSELNVNALLLGDSALYLCASSLQFLEPLHFGNGTRLTVT.

Concerning this clone itself: The junction differs from germline at one of its ends, possibly a read error. The V call is TRBV20-1, the J call TRBJ1-2; 7 positions match TRBD1. CDR3 length: 10 residues. The germline V gene has CDR1 DFQATT and CDR2 SNEGSKA (reference sequence). CDR3 bases: TGCAGTGCTGACCGTGGGACAGCGAACTTC. It translates to CSADRGTANF.

This clone was seen just once. CDR3 region: CASSLMPSASGRTDTQYF. The DNA for the CDR3 is TGTGCCAGCAGTCTAATGCCCTCGGCTAGCGGGAGGACAGATACGCAGTATTTT. V gene TRBV28 combines with J gene TRBJ2-3; the match to TRBD2 covers 11 bases. The germline CDR1 and CDR2 sequences are MDHEN and SYDVKM. The CDR3 contains 18 residues. V was pared by 5 bases and J by 3 bases, with 13 bases of the junction left unmatched.

About this clone: This sample also contains other DNA sequences that code for the same CDR3. The chain employs TRBV7-9 and TRBJ1-4; TRBD1 might be the D (5 bases). From germline, CDR1 is SEHNR and CDR2 FQNEAQ (reference sequence). Trimming removed 3 bases from V and 5 bases from J, with 10 bases in between. The CDR3 has 14 amino acids. CDR3 amino acids: CASSLGQGNEKLFF. CDR3 DNA: TGTGCCAGCAGCTTGGGGCAGGGCAATGAAAAACTGTTTTTT.

This clone was counted between two and nine times. DNA of the CDR3: TGTGCCAGCAGACGTCGGGGGTGCCTGCTTCGTGGAAACACCATATATTTT. Its translation: CASRRRGCLLRGNTIYF. The V gene is TRBV7-6, the J gene TRBJ1-3; D possibly corresponds to TRBD1 (5 bases). The CDR3 contains 17 residues. Germline loops: CDR1 SGHVS, CDR2 FNYEAQ. The V and J ends lost 6 bases and 3 bases respectively, with 21 bases between them.

The gene calls are TRBV5-4 and TRBJ2-3; 15 bases align to TRBD2. The CDR3 covers 16 residues. CDR1 and CDR2 from the germline V gene are SGHNT and YYREEE (reference sequence). V lost 0 bases to trimming and J lost 5 bases; unmatched junction nucleotides: 1. CDR3 region: CASSLGGLAGGDTQYF. CDR3 nucleotides: TGTGCCAGCAGCTTGGGGGGACTAGCGGGAGGAGATACGCAGTATTTT.